This TCR beta chain was identified in a study of cytomegalovirus exposure and HLA in healthy donors. The CDR3 is made up of 13 amino acids. Germline V gene lookup returns CDR1 SGHTA and CDR2 FQGNSA. Trimming took 6 bases from V and 3 from J; bases not matched to a gene: 1. Comments on this clone: Its antigen is unidentified.

Findings and limits, study-wide: According to the study, approximately 150 TCR beta chains were cytomegalovirus-associated. Published work reported that the classifier diagnosed cytomegalovirus status with high specificity and sensitivity.

Data came from immunoSEQ multiplex PCR; TCRdb stores just in-frame clones and leaves some out. In the table there are hundreds of thousands of clones, around 87% of which are singletons. The material sequenced was PBMCs. The chain uses TRBV7-2 and TRBJ2-7, with 11 bases matching TRBD2. The clonotype originates from a man aged 18 to 29 in good health and CMV-seronegative. CDR3: CASSTSGGYEQYF. In nucleotides, the CDR3 is TGTGCCAGCAGTACTAGCGGGGGCTACGAGCAGTACTTC. The full variable domain, completed using reference TRBV7-2 and TRBJ2-7, is GAGVSQSPSNKVTEKGKDVELRCDPISGHTALYWYRQSLGQGLEFLIYFQGNSAPDKSGLPSDRFSAERTGGSVSTLTIQRTQQEDSAVYLCASSTSGGYEQYFGPGTRLTVT.